The present T cell receptor beta chain was sequenced within a study of T cells in Graves' hyperthyroidism and ophthalmopathy. Germline V CDR1 and CDR2: DFQATT, SNEGSKA (reference sequence). The V and J ends lost 1 base and 2 bases respectively, with 9 bases between them. This CDR3 is 14 amino acids long. This clonotype was picked up a small number of times. Used for diagnoses were clinical symptoms, serum thyroxine and TRAb, thyroid ultrasound and orbital computed tomography. Amplified regions were TCR beta CDR3 sequences from RNA transcripts. First-round RT-PCR with HTBI primers amplified the TCR CDR3 region. TCRdb re-derived calls from the multiplex PCR reads in MiXCR, one entry per CDR3 protein. The sample carries a few hundred thousand distinct CDR3 sequences, about 45% recorded once.

Sequencing was performed on peripheral blood or thyroid tissue (not recorded which). V usage is TRBV20-1 and J usage is TRBJ1-5; D remains unclear. The clonotype comes from an adult woman with Graves' disease, either hyperthyroidism or ophthalmopathy (not recorded which). Here the CDR3 reads CSARGAVGNQPQHF. Written as DNA, the CDR3 is TGCAGTGCTAGAGGAGCTGTGGGCAATCAGCCCCAGCATTTT.